This TCR beta chain was observed in a study of human T cells and chemical hapten exposure. Across the study: Per-sample TCR yield variation was attributed mainly to small pooled library volume differences. Study results and limitations: Versus controls, significantly more large CDR3 similarity clusters arose from expanded TCRs. DPC sensitization did not alter TCRs above 1 in 1000 frequency.

This clonotype was recorded a few times. What it binds is unknown. TCRdb re-called the RACE reads with MiXCR, one entry per CDR3 protein. This repertoire shows about 190,000 distinct CDR3 sequences, 24% found once; its top ten account for roughly 2.4%. Regarding time point: patch test 3, about 24 weeks after DPC sensitization. Treatment described: therapeutic diphenylcyclopropenone sensitization with weekly scalp DPC. Suited to DPC and affected by alopecia, the donors ranged from 18 to 70 years old. This CDR3 is 13 amino acids long. Trimming shortened V by 3 bases and J by 4 bases, and 9 bases separated the two germline ends. Looked up from germline, CDR1 is SGHTA and CDR2 is FQGNSA.

The TCR comes from a woman aged 40 to 55 with alopecia areata. Some clones in this sample may be carry-over from other donors' samples. V is TRBV7-2 and J is TRBJ2-5, with D perhaps matching TRBD1 or TRBD2 (5 bases each). The specimen was whole blood, collected in connection with sensitization to the hapten diphenylcyclopropenone (DPC). The CDR3 DNA sequence: TGTGCCAGCAGCTTGGGGACGGTAGAGACCCAGTACTTC. Its protein is CASSLGTVETQYF.